The TCR beta chain described here comes from a study of T-cell reconstitution after alpha-beta-depleted transplantation in children. CDR3 length: 15 amino acids. CDR1 is SGHAT, CDR2 FQNNGV, per germline. The V segment lost 5 bases and the J segment 0 bases; nucleotides outside the gene matches: 5. This clonotype was recorded at least ten times. Preparing the TCRbeta library involved the use of unique molecular identifiers. A single record per CDR3 protein comes from TCRdb applying MiXCR to the PCR reads. The data show 400,000 to 500,000 distinct CDR3 sequences, 11% seen once. The gene calls are TRBV11-2 and TRBJ1-1; 8 bases align to TRBD1. The receptor comes from a human donor who donated a stem cell graft to a child with acute myeloid leukemia. The material sequenced was PBMCs from the stem cell graft donor, taken from the stem cell graft. The CDR3 nucleotides are TGTGCCAGCAGCCCTAGACAGGGGATGAACACTGAAGCTTTCTTT. Encoded protein: CASSPRQGMNTEAFF.